This T cell receptor beta chain appears in the sequencing data of a study of cytomegalovirus exposure and HLA in healthy donors. The wider study: Per a later analysis, the approximately 600 first-cohort and 110 or so validation repertoires shared one platform.

The validation cohort, a group of more than 95 subjects, included the donors and was separate from the roughly 670-subject first cohort. Concerning this clone: Its antigen is undetermined.

Study-level findings and limits: Researchers catalogued roughly 150 TCR beta chains as cytomegalovirus-associated.

TCRdb keeps only in-frame clones here, not all; method: immunoSEQ multiplex PCR. This sample has about 220,000 clones; about 91% occur once, and the top ten carry roughly 2.8%. The sequenced sample was PBMCs. The TCR was taken from a woman aged 18-29 years in good health and CMV-seronegative.

The CDR3 spells CASSVEGESYEQYF. CDR3 nucleotides: TGTGCCAGCAGCGTCGAGGGCGAATCCTACGAGCAGTACTTC. The V and J genes are TRBV9 and TRBJ2-7; possible D gene TRBD2, 5 bases. Germline CDR1 is SGDLS and CDR2 is YYNGEE. This CDR3 is 14 amino acids long. With 2 bases removed from V and 1 base from J, the gap between germline ends came to 10 bases.